This TCR beta chain came from a study of OX40 agonist ivuxolimab in advanced cancers. About the research overall: Eligibility rules accepted prior anti-PD-1, anti-PD-L1 or anti-CTLA-4 therapy, and around 40% had some. Study results and caveats: At 0.1 to 3.0 mg/kg, CD4+ and CD8+ blood T cells expanded clonally by week 6. Still undetermined is the antigen specificity of the expanded peripheral T cells.

Germline CDR1 is MNHNY and CDR2 is SVGAGI (reference sequence). This CDR3 region has 14 residues. Trimming left V 5 bases short and J 2 bases short, with 11 bases between. In regard to this clone: Its antigen remains unidentified.

Profiled with immunoSEQ multiplex PCR; TCRdb holds only in-frame clones, not every one. In the table there are about 21,000 clones, around 84% of which are singletons. This rearrangement joins TRBV6-6 to TRBJ2-3; D not certain. Sequencing was performed on CD4+ or CD8+ T cells sorted from blood, taken in a trial of the OX40 agonist ivuxolimab. The clonotype originates from an adult with an advanced solid tumor such as melanoma, head and neck, liver or kidney cancer. CDR3 DNA: TGTGCCAGCAGTCCTACGGGCCTCACAGATACGCAGTATTTT. Translation gives CASSPTGLTDTQYF.